These 29 T cell receptor beta chains came from one sample sequenced in a study of shared T cell receptors in the human thymus. Some clones are missing from TCRdb's copy, which holds only in-frame ones; the method was immunoSEQ multiplex PCR. This table has hundreds of thousands of clones, roughly 90% appearing once. This sample was shared with a second study, whose subject was human thymus T cells.

The sample was thymocytes. These receptors all stem from a boy in the first two years of life with a congenital heart defect.

This chain links TRBV19 with TRBJ2-2; 7 nucleotides align to TRBD2. V was clipped by 4 bases and J by 5 bases; unmatched bases: 4. Germline V gene lookup returns CDR1 LNHDA and CDR2 SQIVND (reference sequence). This CDR3 comprises 14 residues. CDR3 sequence reads: CASSRLADTGELFF. CDR3 bases: TGTGCCAGTAGTAGGCTAGCGGATACCGGGGAGCTGTTTTTT.

The V call is TRBV4-3, the J call TRBJ2-5; TRBD1 agrees at 9 bases. Germline CDR1 reads LGHNA; CDR2 reads YSLEER. The junction had 9 bases not matched to a gene; V was cut back by 0 bases and J by 4 bases. The CDR3 has 17 residues. CDR3 DNA: TGCGCCAGCAGCCAAGATAGCAGGAGACAGGGGGGAGAGACCCAGTACTTC. Amino acids: CASSQDSRRQGGETQYF.

The V gene is TRBV6-5, the J gene TRBJ2-7; 15 bases agree with TRBD2. Germline assignment: CDR1 MNHEY and CDR2 SVGAGI. This CDR3 comprises 15 residues. V shed 5 bases, J shed 1 base, and the junction held 0 bases outside the gene matches. The CDR3 bases are TGTGCCAGCAGTGGGACTAGCGGGAGGTCCTACGAGCAGTACTTC. Protein sequence: CASSGTSGRSYEQYF.

This chain links TRBV2 with TRBJ2-3; 10 bases are shared with TRBD2. The V gene end was trimmed by 8 bases and the J gene end by 7 bases; junction bases not matched to a gene: 9. Germline V gene lookup returns CDR1 SNHLY and CDR2 FYNNEI. The CDR3 runs 14 residues. In DNA, the CDR3 is TGTGCCAGCTCGGGACTAGCGCGACATCATACGCAGTATTTT. Translating gives CASSGLARHHTQYF. The full variable domain, completed using reference TRBV2 and TRBJ2-3, is EPEVTQTPSHQVTQMGQEVILRCVPISNHLYFYWYRQILGQKVEFLVSFYNNEISEKSEIFDDQFSVERPDGSNFTLKIRSTKLEDSAMYFCASSGLARHHTQYFGPGTRLTVL.

The V call is TRBV6-5, the J call TRBJ2-6; D unresolved. The CDR3 consists of 16 residues. The V end was cut by 0 bases, the J end by 0 bases, with 6 bases between. Germline V gives CDR1 MNHEY, CDR2 SVGAGI. The CDR3 loop is CASSYSLDSGANVLTF. CDR3 in DNA: TGTGCCAGCAGTTACTCATTAGACTCTGGGGCCAACGTCCTGACTTTC.

V usage is TRBV11-3 and J usage is TRBJ2-7, with 7 bases identical to TRBD2. The CDR3 spans 15 residues. V lost 1 base, J lost 4 bases, and 7 bases stayed unmatched. Germline-derived CDR1 and CDR2 are SGHNT and YENEEA. The CDR3 reads CASSLAAGVGYEQYF. The CDR3 DNA reads TGTGCCAGCAGCTTAGCGGCGGGAGTAGGTTACGAGCAGTACTTC.

The chain carries TRBV11-2 and TRBJ2-1, with a weak D call TRBD1 (5 bases). V was trimmed by 0 bases and J by 8 bases, leaving 17 bases between them. Germline values: CDR1 SGHAT, CDR2 FQNNGV. This CDR3 is 16 amino acids long. The CDR3 sequence is CASSLDSPGKLYEQFF. The CDR3 nucleotides are TGTGCCAGCAGCTTAGATTCCCCAGGGAAACTCTATGAGCAGTTCTTC.

V and J are TRBV2 and TRBJ2-7, with 13 bases aligning to TRBD2. The V gene's germline CDR1 is SNHLY and CDR2 FYNNEI. The CDR3 is 20 residues long. Unmatched junction bases numbered 20, after V lost 6 bases and J lost 3 bases. The CDR3 DNA is TGTGCCAGCAGCGGAGGGCCGGGACTAGCGGGATATCACGGAGTCTACGAGCAGTACTTC. Amino acid sequence: CASSGGPGLAGYHGVYEQYF.

Regarding this clone: At one end, the junction sequence differs from germline, possibly due to a read error. This chain connects TRBV7-2 to TRBJ2-5, with TRBD2 matching 9 bases. Germline V gene sequence: CDR1 SGHTA, CDR2 FQGNSA. The CDR3 is 15 residues long. For the CDR3, the DNA is TGTGCCAGCAGCGAACGGGCGGGAGGGCCTGAAAGGAATGACTTC. Encoded protein: CASSERAGGPERNDF.

The chain has TRBV12-2 and TRBJ2-1; the DNA was not compared with TRBD2, the D call given in the table. TRBV12-2 corresponds to a pseudogene. This CDR3 contains 16 residues. DNA of the CDR3: TGTGCAAGTCGGGTCGGACTAGCGGACCTCGGAAATGAGCAGTTCTTC. Protein product: CASRVGLADLGNEQFF.

The sample holds one count of this clone. The rearrangement joins TRBV6-1 to TRBJ1-2, with 9 bases that match TRBD1. Germline V gene data show CDR1 as MNHNS and CDR2 as SASEGT. V shed 4 bases and J 2 bases; nucleotides not matched to a gene: 11. The CDR3 spans 17 residues. Written as DNA, the CDR3 is TGTGCCAGCAGTGCCTACAGGGGGCCCTTCCAGAACTATGGCTACACCTTC. Translating gives CASSAYRGPFQNYGYTF.

This clone was observed a few times. The chain employs TRBV29-1 and TRBJ2-2, with a tentative D call TRBD1 (8 bases). The CDR3 loop spans 22 amino acids. The germline V gene has CDR1 SQVTM and CDR2 ANQGSEA. V lost 5 bases, J lost 8 bases, and 42 bases lay in between. In DNA, the CDR3 is TGCAGCGTTAGGCTAGATCGGCCGGCGTCGGGATCGTATACAGGGGGGGCTGGGGAGCTGTTTTTT. Translation: CSVRLDRPASGSYTGGAGELFF.

V usage is TRBV4-2 and J usage is TRBJ2-7; the match to TRBD2 covers 8 bases. Trimming at V came to 10 bases and at J to 4 bases, leaving 15 bases not matched to a gene. Germline lookup yields CDR1 LGHNA and CDR2 YNFKEQ. The CDR3 has 15 amino acids. The CDR3 DNA sequence: TGTGCCACCTCCCGTTATGCCGGGAGGGAATACGAGCAGTACTTC. This gives the protein CATSRYAGREYEQYF.

The gene calls are TRBV28 and TRBJ1-3; D possibly corresponds to TRBD1 (5 bases). The CDR3 is 15 residues long. CDR1 and CDR2 (germline): MDHEN, SYDVKM. V dropped 7 bases and J dropped 7 bases, with 20 bases sitting between them. Here the CDR3 reads CASTRIEWGGNTIYF. CDR3 DNA: TGTGCCAGCACCCGAATCGAGTGGGGGGGGAACACCATATATTTT.

The chain's CDR3 is CASRDRGYGYTF. CDR3 sequence (DNA): TGTGCCAGCAGGGACAGGGGGTACGGCTACACCTTC. The chain uses TRBV6-1 and TRBJ1-2; 10 bases line up with TRBD1. V shed 6 bases and J 8 bases; nucleotides not matched to a gene: 3. CDR3 size: 12 residues. CDR1 and CDR2 from the germline V gene are MNHNS and SASEGT.

The chain uses TRBV27 and TRBJ2-1; 11 nucleotides agree with TRBD2. The CDR3 runs to 19 residues. Germline V gene data show CDR1 as MNHEY and CDR2 as SMNVEV (reference sequence). With V trimmed by 5 bases and J by 4 bases, 16 bases remained unmatched. CDR3 nucleotide sequence: TGTGCCAGCAGTACGAGCATCGGGACTAGCGGAGGGGATTACAATGAGCAGTTCTTC. Protein: CASSTSIGTSGGDYNEQFF.

In this sample, this clone turned up once. This rearrangement joins TRBV5-1 to TRBJ2-3, with 11 bases fitting TRBD2. From germline, CDR1 is SGHRS and CDR2 YFSETQ. J lost 6 bases, V lost 5 bases, and 2 bases had no gene match. This CDR3 spans 13 amino acids. This CDR3 is CASRLAGADTQYF. The CDR3 DNA sequence: TGCGCCAGCAGACTAGCGGGAGCTGATACGCAGTATTTT.

J is TRBJ1-2 and V is TRBV18; perhaps TRBD1 as D (5 bases). Trimming pared 2 bases from V and 6 bases from J, leaving 13 bases between. Germline V lookup: CDR1 KGHSH, CDR2 LQKENI. The CDR3 loop spans 14 amino acids. The CDR3 DNA reads TGTGCCAGCTCACCATACGGGGGAGGGGATGGCTACACCTTC. Amino acid sequence: CASSPYGGGDGYTF.

The chain is built from TRBV7-9 and TRBJ2-7; 7 bases align to TRBD1. The V segment lost 1 base and the J segment 0 bases; nucleotides outside the gene matches: 9. From germline, CDR1 is SEHNR and CDR2 FQNEAQ (reference sequence). The CDR3 sequence is 17 residues long. In nucleotides, the CDR3 is TGTGCCAGCAGCTTAGTATGTGAGGACAGGTCCTCCTACGAGCAGTACTTC. Its protein is CASSLVCEDRSSYEQYF. The whole variable domain, remainder taken from reference TRBV7-9 and TRBJ2-7, is DTGVSQNPRHKITKRGQNVTFRCDPISEHNRLYWYRQTLGQGPEFLTYFQNEAQLEKSRLLSDRFSAERPKGSFSTLEIQRTEQGDSAMYLCASSLVCEDRSSYEQYFGPGTRLTVT.

The genes are TRBV25-1 and TRBJ2-7, with 7 nucleotides matching TRBD1. Germline V CDR1 and CDR2: MGHDK, SYGVNS. CDR3 length: 17 amino acids. With 5 bases clipped from V and 3 bases from J, the junction kept 16 bases outside the gene matches. The CDR3 region is CASSSKLLGQLDYEQYF. CDR3 DNA: TGTGCCAGCAGTTCGAAGCTCCTGGGACAGCTTGACTACGAGCAGTACTTC.

This chain uses TRBV7-8 with TRBJ2-3; possible D gene TRBD2, 5 bases. V was cut by 0 bases and J by 0 bases, with 7 bases left in between. The CDR3 spans 15 residues. The germline V gene encodes CDR1 SGHVS and CDR2 FQNEAQ. In DNA, the CDR3 is TGTGCCAGCAGCTTAGCCAGCGGAAGCACAGATACGCAGTATTTT. It is translated as CASSLASGSTDTQYF.

V and J are TRBV5-4 and TRBJ1-2; D may be TRBD1 (5 bases). Trimming took 0 bases from V and 6 from J, leaving 15 bases between them. There are 15 residues in the CDR3. Per germline, CDR1 SGHNT and CDR2 YYREEE (reference sequence). CDR3 amino acids: CASSLEVGVHHGYTF. CDR3 nucleotide sequence: TGTGCCAGCAGCTTGGAGGTAGGGGTTCATCATGGCTACACCTTC.

This chain uses TRBV6-1 with TRBJ2-1; the match to TRBD2 covers 8 bases. J lost 4 bases, V lost 3 bases, and 8 bases had no gene match. The germline gives CDR1 MNHNS, CDR2 SASEGT. The CDR3 is made up of 16 amino acids. The CDR3, as DNA: TGTGCCAGCAGTGACCTCACTAGCGGATCATACAATGAGCAGTTCTTC. This translates into CASSDLTSGSYNEQFF.

The rearrangement links TRBV7-6 to TRBJ2-7, with D unclear. Trimming cost V 1 base and J 6 bases, with 13 bases left between them. The CDR3 loop spans 14 amino acids. CDR1 SGHVS and CDR2 FNYEAQ come from the germline V gene. The CDR3 loop is CASSLGARVGEQYF. CDR3 nucleotide sequence: TGTGCCAGCAGCTTAGGAGCGAGAGTAGGCGAGCAGTACTTC.

The chain is built from TRBV28 and TRBJ1-4; possibly TRBD1 for D (5 bases). The CDR3 loop spans 14 amino acids. The V end lost 5 bases, the J end lost 5 bases, and 12 bases lay between the germline ends. The germline V gene has CDR1 MDHEN and CDR2 SYDVKM. The CDR3 here is CASSRGMLNEKLFF. The DNA of the CDR3 is TGTGCCAGCAGTCGGGGGATGCTAAATGAAAAACTGTTTTTT.

The CDR3 loop reads CASSFRLAGGAPSYEQYF. The CDR3 nucleotides read TGTGCCAGCAGTTTTAGACTAGCGGGAGGGGCCCCCTCCTACGAGCAGTACTTC. The J gene is TRBJ2-7, the V gene TRBV27; 14 positions match TRBD2. Trimming removed 3 bases from V and 0 bases from J; junction bases left unmatched: 7. This CDR3 has 18 amino acids. Per germline, CDR1 MNHEY and CDR2 SMNVEV (reference sequence).

This clone was seen just once. The chain links TRBV6-1 to TRBJ1-4; no clear D. Trimming cost V 6 bases and J 8 bases, with 7 bases left between them. Looked up from germline, CDR1 is MNHNS and CDR2 is SASEGT. This CDR3 is built from 11 residues. The CDR3 loop is CASSLLEKLFF. The CDR3 bases are TGTGCCAGCAGCCTTTTAGAAAAACTGTTTTTT.

J is TRBJ2-1 and V is TRBV5-6, with 7 bases that match TRBD1. The V gene end was trimmed by 3 bases and the J gene end by 7 bases; junction bases not matched to a gene: 4. The CDR3 extends over 13 amino acids. Germline-derived CDR1 and CDR2 are SGHDT and YYEEEE. This chain's CDR3 is CASSSGTENEQFF. The CDR3 DNA reads TGTGCCAGCAGCTCCGGGACAGAGAATGAGCAGTTCTTC.

This chain joins TRBV7-9 and TRBJ2-5, with 7 bases fitting TRBD2. There are 16 residues in the CDR3. Unmatched junction bases numbered 5, after V lost 0 bases and J lost 1 base. CDR1 SEHNR and CDR2 FQNEAQ come from the germline V gene (reference sequence). The CDR3 DNA sequence: TGTGCCAGCAGCTTAGCGGGGAGGGAAACCCAAGAGACCCAGTACTTC. Protein sequence: CASSLAGRETQETQYF.